This record covers a single TCR beta chain. Its antigen is currently unknown. No conserved phenylalanine or tryptophan ends this CDR3, so it is likely a read error. Because the CDR3's place on the DNA is in doubt, the DNA is left out and the CDR3 is given as listed by TCRdb. The CDR3 comprises 9 residues, both ends counted. Germline CDR1 and CDR2: SGHDT and YYEEEE. The data belong to a study of OX40 agonist ivuxolimab in advanced cancers. General observations from the study: At 0.1 to 3.0 mg/kg and by week 6, CD4+ and CD8+ T cells in the blood had expanded clonally.

Using immunoSEQ multiplex PCR, the repertoire was profiled, and TCRdb retains in-frame clones only, with some absent. The sample has around 66,000 clones; 84% are singletons. The clonotype originates from an adult with an advanced solid tumor such as melanoma, head and neck, liver or kidney cancer. The chain employs TRBV5-6 and TRBJ2-7; TRBD1, as called in the table, went unchecked against the DNA. Source: CD4+ or CD8+ T cells sorted from blood, taken in a trial of the OX40 agonist ivuxolimab. The CDR3 reads CASSLWGGI.